The 28 T cell receptor beta chains presented below share a single source sample, sequenced in a study of cytomegalovirus exposure and HLA in healthy donors. Primers included in the PCR were 60 Vbeta and 13 Jbeta primers. Sequencing used immunoSEQ multiplex PCR; TCRdb keeps in-frame clones, though not all of them. Here the sample spans about 120,000 clones, around 77% being singletons. The sample was PBMCs. All receptors derive from a man aged 50 to 60 in good health and CMV-seropositive.

This clone was detected a few times. The chain carries TRBV18 and TRBJ2-1, with 8 bases fitting TRBD2. After removal of 3 bases from V and 4 bases from J, the junction contained 5 bases not matched to a gene. CDR3 size: 15 residues. Germline CDR1 reads KGHSH; CDR2 reads LQKENI. CDR3 nucleotides: TGTGCCAGCTCACCCGGCGGGGGGCCTTACAATGAGCAGTTCTTC. This gives the protein CASSPGGGPYNEQFF. Full variable domain (missing parts from reference TRBV18 and TRBJ2-1): NAGVMQNPRHLVRRRGQEARLRCSPMKGHSHVYWYRQLPEEGLKFMVYLQKENIIDESGMPKERFSAEFPKEGPSILRIQQVVRGDSAAYFCASSPGGGPYNEQFFGPGTRLTVL.

The genes are TRBV5-4 and TRBJ2-7; 8 positions agree with TRBD1. Trimming cost V 1 base and J 2 bases; bases outside gene matches: 2. The CDR3 extends over 14 amino acids. CDR1 is SGHNT, CDR2 YYREEE, per germline (reference sequence). The CDR3 DNA is TGTGCCAGCAGCTTGCGGGACAGGACCTACGAGCAGTACTTC. Translation: CASSLRDRTYEQYF. Looking up the rest from reference TRBV5-4 and TRBJ2-7 gives the full variable domain: ETGVTQSPTHLIKTRGQQVTLRCSSQSGHNTVSWYQQALGQGPQFIFQYYREEENGRGNFPPRFSGLQFPNYSSELNVNALELDDSALYLCASSLRDRTYEQYFGPGTRLTVT.

The CDR3 DNA reads as TGTGCCAGCAGCCAAGGGAACAGGGGGCGACGCACCATATATTTT. Translated, it gives CASSQGNRGRRTIYF. The chain links TRBV14 to TRBJ1-3, with 9 nucleotides matching TRBD1. CDR1 is SGHDN, CDR2 FVKESK, per germline. This CDR3 has 15 amino acids. The V and J ends lost 1 base and 9 bases, in that order; junction bases with no gene match: 7.

This sequence joins TRBV19 and TRBJ1-5, with TRBD1 matching 8 bases. Trimming cost V 4 bases and J 5 bases; bases outside gene matches: 10. The germline CDR1 and CDR2 sequences are LNHDA and SQIVND (reference sequence). The CDR3 runs 16 residues. The CDR3 DNA reads TGTGCCAGTAGTAGAACCCTGACAGGGGACTATCAGCCCCAGCATTTT. Translation: CASSRTLTGDYQPQHF.

V is TRBV28 and J is TRBJ1-2, with 8 positions matching TRBD1. Germline CDR1 MDHEN, CDR2 SYDVKM. This CDR3 is 16 amino acids long. Losses at the gene ends were 8 bases for V and 1 base for J; bases not matched to a gene: 12. CDR3 protein: CASYHATGGHNYGYTF. CDR3 nucleotide sequence: TGTGCCAGCTATCATGCTACAGGGGGACATAACTATGGCTACACCTTC.

The chain employs TRBV10-1 and TRBJ2-7; 8 bases align to TRBD1. With 5 bases clipped from V and 6 bases from J, the junction kept 6 bases outside the gene matches. This CDR3 has 13 amino acids. Germline V gene lookup returns CDR1 WNHNN and CDR2 SYGVQD (reference sequence). CDR3 sequence reads: CASSRTGSGEQYF. The CDR3 nucleotides read TGCGCCAGCAGTCGGACAGGGTCGGGCGAGCAGTACTTC.

The J gene is TRBJ1-2, the V gene TRBV6-6; a possible D gene is TRBD1 (5 bases). Per the germline V gene, CDR1 is MNHNY and CDR2 is SVGAGI (reference sequence). The CDR3 covers 14 residues. V lost 4 bases, J lost 4 bases, and 13 bases lay in between. CDR3 in DNA: TGTGCCAGCAGTTTCCTTAAGGGGCCCTATGGCTACACCTTC. It is translated as CASSFLKGPYGYTF.

Only a few counts were recorded for this clone. The chain uses TRBV5-1 and TRBJ2-7, with 8 bases fitting TRBD2. Germline V gene data show CDR1 as SGHRS and CDR2 as YFSETQ. The V and J ends lost 0 bases and 1 base, in that order; junction bases with no gene match: 3. CDR3 size: 15 residues. The DNA of the CDR3 is TGCGCCAGCAGCTTGGAGCGGGGGCGGTCCTACGAGCAGTACTTC. It translates to CASSLERGRSYEQYF.

The chain joins TRBV28 to TRBJ2-1, with 9 bases matching TRBD1. The germline CDR1 and CDR2 sequences are MDHEN and SYDVKM. The V and J ends lost 5 bases and 7 bases, in that order; junction bases with no gene match: 6. CDR3 size: 14 residues. The CDR3 here is CASSLPDRGNEQFF. Written as DNA, the CDR3 is TGTGCCAGCAGTCTGCCCGACAGGGGGAATGAGCAGTTCTTC.

The chain joins TRBV10-2 to TRBJ2-2; D is undetermined. Germline V gene data show CDR1 as WSHSY and CDR2 as SAAADI. This CDR3 contains 13 residues. The V end was cut by 7 bases, the J end by 2 bases, with 8 bases between. CDR3 protein: CASNQYNTGELFF. CDR3 coding DNA: TGCGCCAGCAATCAGTATAACACCGGGGAGCTGTTTTTT.

The rearrangement links TRBV2 to TRBJ2-3, with D uncertain. Per the germline V gene, CDR1 is SNHLY and CDR2 is FYNNEI. This CDR3 spans 11 amino acids. V lost 6 bases and J lost 6, with 7 bases in between. The CDR3 nucleotides are TGTGCCAGCAGCCGGTCGGATACGCAGTATTTT. It translates to CASSRSDTQYF. Using reference TRBV2 and TRBJ2-3 for the parts outside the CDR3, the full variable domain is EPEVTQTPSHQVTQMGQEVILRCVPISNHLYFYWYRQILGQKVEFLVSFYNNEISEKSEIFDDQFSVERPDGSNFTLKIRSTKLEDSAMYFCASSRSDTQYFGPGTRLTVL.

The sample holds one count of this clone. This sequence joins TRBV10-2 and TRBJ1-5; D gene unclear. The V gene's germline CDR1 is WSHSY and CDR2 SAAADI. V lost 0 bases to trimming and J lost 2 bases, with 11 bases between them. The CDR3 length is 16 residues. The CDR3 DNA reads TGCGCCAGCAGTGAGTCAACTAGAGGCGGCAATCAGCCCCAGCATTTT. Translated: CASSESTRGGNQPQHF.

This clone was observed a single time. The chain couples TRBV2 to TRBJ1-1; D uncertain. The germline CDR1 and CDR2 sequences are SNHLY and FYNNEI. V dropped 4 bases and J dropped 0 bases, with 9 bases sitting between them. This CDR3 spans 14 amino acids. The CDR3 bases are TGTGCCAGCAGTGGGGCAGTTATGAACACTGAAGCTTTCTTT. Residues: CASSGAVMNTEAFF.

V usage is TRBV7-2 and J usage is TRBJ1-1, with 9 bases fitting TRBD1. The V gene's germline CDR1 is SGHTA and CDR2 FQGNSA. Germline trimming cut 6 bases from V and 3 bases from J; bases unmatched to any gene: 2. The CDR3 sequence is 13 residues long. In DNA, the CDR3 is TGTGCCAGCAGTCGACAGGGGGACACTGAAGCTTTCTTT. Protein: CASSRQGDTEAFF.

J is TRBJ2-7 and V is TRBV5-1, with D maybe TRBD1 (6 bases). V dropped 1 base and J dropped 4 bases, with 6 bases sitting between them. CDR1 is SGHRS, CDR2 YFSETQ, per germline. The CDR3 totals 12 residues. Written as DNA, the CDR3 is TGCGCCAGCAGCTTGACAGGGTACGAGCAGTACTTC. Encoded protein: CASSLTGYEQYF.

The chain links TRBV7-9 to TRBJ2-3; 7 bases are a match to TRBD2. With 3 bases clipped from V and 6 bases from J, the junction kept 6 bases outside the gene matches. This CDR3 spans 14 amino acids. Germline V gene data show CDR1 as SEHNR and CDR2 as FQNEAQ (reference sequence). The CDR3 here is CASSFQGRADTQYF. CDR3 in DNA: TGTGCCAGCAGCTTCCAAGGGAGGGCCGATACGCAGTATTTT.

The chain recombines TRBV10-2 with TRBJ1-5; 10 positions agree with TRBD1. Trimming removed 2 bases from V and 6 bases from J; junction bases left unmatched: 4. The V gene's germline CDR1 is WSHSY and CDR2 SAAADI. The CDR3 has 15 residues. The CDR3 loop is CASSEGQGVTQPQHF. The DNA for the CDR3 is TGCGCCAGCAGTGAGGGACAGGGGGTGACTCAGCCCCAGCATTTT.

This chain connects TRBV5-1 to TRBJ1-3; no clear D gene. Trimming left V 4 bases short and J 4 bases short, with 6 bases between. CDR3 length equals 12 residues. Looked up from germline, CDR1 is SGHRS and CDR2 is YFSETQ. The CDR3 protein is CASSPGGNTIYF. Here the CDR3 DNA reads TGCGCCAGCAGCCCAGGCGGAAACACCATATATTTT. The whole variable domain, remainder taken from reference TRBV5-1 and TRBJ1-3, is KAGVTQTPRYLIKTRGQQVTLSCSPISGHRSVSWYQQTPGQGLQFLFEYFSETQRNKGNFPGRFSGRQFSNSRSEMNVSTLELGDSALYLCASSPGGNTIYFGEGSWLTVV.

The V and J genes are TRBV2 and TRBJ2-7; no reliable D call. CDR3 length: 12 residues. Germline lookup yields CDR1 SNHLY and CDR2 FYNNEI. Trimming took off 4 bases at V and 3 bases at J, with 7 bases between the two ends. CDR3 DNA sequence: TGTGCCAGCAGTGGGCCCCTCTACGAGCAGTACTTC. It codes for CASSGPLYEQYF.

This rearrangement joins TRBV28 to TRBJ1-2; tentative D call: TRBD1 (6 bases). Germline V CDR1 and CDR2: MDHEN, SYDVKM. CDR3 length: 14 amino acids. V gave up 2 bases and J gave up 7 bases, with 14 bases separating them. The CDR3 is CASSLKLQGFGYTF. CDR3 DNA: TGTGCCAGCAGTTTAAAGTTACAGGGCTTTGGCTACACCTTC.

The V call is TRBV30, the J call TRBJ2-7; D is perhaps TRBD1 (6 bases). Trimming left V 7 bases short and J 0 bases short, with 19 bases between. Germline V CDR1 and CDR2: GTSNPN, SVGIG (reference sequence). The CDR3 sequence is 15 residues long. CDR3 coding DNA: TGTGCCTCTAACTCCTGGGGGCGAAGCTCCTACGAGCAGTACTTC. Translation gives CASNSWGRSSYEQYF.

J is TRBJ2-5 and V is TRBV7-2, with D possibly matching TRBD1 (6 bases). Germline V gene data show CDR1 as SGHTA and CDR2 as FQGNSA. V dropped 3 bases and J dropped 5 bases, with 16 bases sitting between them. This CDR3 contains 15 residues. In DNA form, the CDR3 reads TGTGCCAGCAGCTTTCTCTTCAGGGGTGGCGAGACCCAGTACTTC. The encoded protein is CASSFLFRGGETQYF.

This chain uses TRBV2 with TRBJ2-3; TRBD1 matches at 7 bases. The CDR3 sequence is 15 residues long. After removal of 4 bases from V and 0 bases from J, the junction contained 4 bases not matched to a gene. CDR1 and CDR2 (germline): SNHLY, FYNNEI. CDR3 sequence reads: CASSAGQASTDTQYF. The CDR3 DNA reads as TGTGCCAGCAGTGCCGGACAGGCCAGCACAGATACGCAGTATTTT. Full variable domain (outside the CDR3, taken from reference TRBV2 and TRBJ2-3): EPEVTQTPSHQVTQMGQEVILRCVPISNHLYFYWYRQILGQKVEFLVSFYNNEISEKSEIFDDQFSVERPDGSNFTLKIRSTKLEDSAMYFCASSAGQASTDTQYFGPGTRLTVL.

The chain recombines TRBV5-3 with TRBJ1-1; D uncertain. TRBV5-3 carries the ORF label, with uncertain function. The CDR3 extends over 14 amino acids. The V end lost 1 base, the J end lost 3 bases, and 10 bases lay between the germline ends. CDR3 in amino acids: CARSLWVRDTEAFF. CDR3 coding DNA: TGTGCCAGAAGCTTGTGGGTCCGGGACACTGAAGCTTTCTTT.

The rearrangement joins TRBV10-3 to TRBJ2-7; TRBD2 agrees at 15 bases. The CDR3 is made up of 15 amino acids. Looked up from germline, CDR1 is ENHRY and CDR2 is SYGVKD. V dropped 4 bases and J dropped 4; count of bases not matched to a gene: 2. CDR3 residues: CAISGTSGREYEQYF. DNA of the CDR3: TGTGCCATCAGTGGGACTAGCGGGAGGGAGTACGAGCAGTACTTC.

The CDR3 region has the DNA TGTGCCACCAGCGGCAGGGTTTTGGTCTATGGCTACACCTTC. Translating it yields CATSGRVLVYGYTF. The chain combines TRBV15 with TRBJ1-2; TRBD1 might be the D (5 bases). Germline V lookup: CDR1 LNHNV, CDR2 YYDKDF (reference sequence). The ends were cut back, 5 bases at V and 4 bases at J, with 14 bases in the middle. CDR3 size: 14 residues.

The chain couples TRBV30 to TRBJ1-1, with a weak D call TRBD1 (5 bases). CDR1 is GTSNPN, CDR2 SVGIG, per germline (reference sequence). This CDR3 has 14 residues. Trimming pared 6 bases from V and 5 bases from J, leaving 19 bases between. The CDR3 DNA reads as TGTGCCTGCCAAACGACAGCGGGTCGAACTGAAGCTTTCTTT. Its translation is CACQTTAGRTEAFF.

J is TRBJ1-5 and V is TRBV6-5, with TRBD1 identical over 9 bases. The CDR3 totals 14 residues. The V gene end was trimmed by 2 bases and the J gene end by 7 bases; junction bases not matched to a gene: 3. CDR1 MNHEY and CDR2 SVGAGI come from the germline V gene. For the CDR3, the DNA is TGTGCCAGCAGTTACGCCGGGACAGGGCAGCCCCAGCATTTT. Amino acid sequence: CASSYAGTGQPQHF.